This record looks at one T cell receptor beta chain sequence and its context. Its target is unknown. Then a second PCR, running about 6 to 12 cycles, was carried out with a sample-barcoded 5' primer and a J-beta primer mix. One entry per CDR3 protein results from TCRdb running MiXCR on the 5' RACE reads. Here the sample spans about 1.6 million distinct CDR3 sequences, roughly 32% being singletons. The data derive from a study of blood T cells in healthy people across ages. Overall study results and limits: Changes in expanded clonotypes were possibly confounded, as the CMV status of donors was unknown. Both naive CD4+ cell counts and diversity were greater in long-lived donors than in aged donors. With age, beta diversity per million T cells declined roughly linearly, significantly by 30 to 50.

This CDR3 spans 17 amino acids. V lost 4 bases to trimming and J lost 0 bases; unmatched junction nucleotides: 9. Germline CDR1 is SGHVS and CDR2 is FNYEAQ. This sequence originates from a woman aged 30 to 39 in good health. The chain is built from TRBV7-6 and TRBJ2-1; 7 bases fit TRBD1. Sequences were obtained from blood. The CDR3 DNA reads as TGTGCCAGCAGCTCGCCCGAGACAGGGAGCTCCTACAATGAGCAGTTCTTC. Amino acid sequence: CASSSPETGSSYNEQFF.